The clone carrying this T cell receptor (beta chain) was detected a few times. Antigen specificity is unknown. A much more abundant neighbour one base away suggests this may be a read error. The data are from a study of tumor-infiltrating lymphocytes in primary liver carcinoma. Study context: Those enrolled were patients of both sexes, who were aged 30 to 69 years.

Making TCR beta cDNA involved roughly 0.55 ug total RNA and a constant-region primer. Slightly modified ARM-PCR with three nested multiplex PCR rounds yielded TCR beta libraries. TRBV1-TRBV30 forward primers and a C-beta reverse primer were used in the first two PCR rounds, which each ran for about 10 cycles. MiXCR was run by TCRdb on the multiplex PCR reads, yielding one entry per CDR3 protein. The table lists 90,000 to 100,000 distinct CDR3 sequences, roughly 69% of them singletons. This CDR3 contains 15 residues. CDR1 is MNHNS and CDR2 is SASEGT in the germline V gene. Study-level results: Blood's top-250-clone fraction was significantly lower than that of tumors (p = 0.039). Roughly 7-25% of top clones, and no more, occurred in all five tumor regions.

Without any cell sorting, 20-30 mg of bulk tissue yielded co-extracted RNA and DNA. Among the patients, all had chronic HBV infection and none had been treated. Sequencing was carried out using liver tumor tissue from sampling region 5. Subset in this sample: tumor region T5, tumor centre. This TCR was sampled from a woman aged 55-69 years with primary liver carcinoma and hepatitis B virus infection. The J gene is TRBJ1-5, the V gene TRBV6-1; D remains ambiguous. CDR3: CASSVFPQVNQPQRF. The CDR3 DNA reads TGTGCCAGCAGTGTTTTCCCCCAGGTAAATCAGCCCCAGCGTTTT.